The 21 T cell receptor beta chains in this list originate from one sample, sequenced in a study of early T cells in non-severe SARS-CoV-2 infection (dated by TCRdb to the early 2020s). The method behind the library was 5' RACE. The instrument given in TCRdb is NextSeq 500. TCRdb cleaned the public reads at Q25 with fastp, built clones with MiXCR and kept in-frame beta chains. A single entry per CDR3 protein holds the most common genes and DNA from its merged rows. The sample table contains about 48,000 distinct CDR3 sequences; only one count was recorded for over 7.5% of them. The ten largest clones represent roughly 8.3% of the sample. Sequenced input: whole blood. The source of these receptors is an adult who was a healthcare worker with PCR-confirmed SARS-CoV-2 infection or an uninfected control (not recorded which).

V gene TRBV7-2 combines with J gene TRBJ1-4; D uncertain. Germline lookup yields CDR1 SGHTA and CDR2 FQGNSA. The CDR3 is 15 residues long. Trimming pared 7 bases from V and 4 bases from J, leaving 16 bases between. The CDR3 spells CASKNEQTSNEKLFF. CDR3 coding DNA: TGTGCCAGCAAGAACGAACAGACCAGTAATGAAAAACTGTTTTTT. The entire variable domain, with the rest obtained from reference TRBV7-2 and TRBJ1-4, is as follows: GAGVSQSPSNKVTEKGKDVELRCDPISGHTALYWYRQSLGQGLEFLIYFQGNSAPDKSGLPSDRFSAERTGGSVSTLTIQRTQQEDSAVYLCASKNEQTSNEKLFFGSGTQLSVL.

This clonotype was observed once. One end of the junction fails to match germline, which may point to a read error. The CDR3 DNA reads TGCGCCACCCAGGAGGAGACCCAGTGCTTC. This sequence encodes CATQEETQCF. The chain has TRBV10-2 and TRBJ2-5; D is possibly TRBD2 (5 bases). The CDR3 extends over 10 amino acids. Per germline, CDR1 WSHSY and CDR2 SAAADI.

The sample holds many counts of this clonotype. The gene calls are TRBV5-1 and TRBJ1-5; D might be TRBD1 (6 bases). The CDR3 is 17 amino acids. V lost 4 bases and J 1 base, leaving 18 bases between the germline ends. Germline CDR1 reads SGHRS; CDR2 reads YFSETQ. The CDR3 loop is CASSPLGGRGSNQPQHF. DNA of the CDR3: TGCGCCAGCAGCCCCCTAGGGGGAAGGGGAAGCAATCAGCCCCAGCATTTT.

The chain employs TRBV9 and TRBJ2-7; a possible D gene is TRBD2 (6 bases). The CDR3 loop spans 16 amino acids. Germline CDR1 and CDR2: SGDLS and YYNGEE. Trimming took off 0 bases at V and 6 bases at J, with 19 bases between the two ends. This chain's CDR3 is CASSVEEGGVAGEQYF. The CDR3, as DNA: TGTGCCAGCAGCGTAGAAGAGGGAGGTGTGGCGGGCGAGCAGTACTTC. The full variable domain, rest sourced from reference TRBV9 and TRBJ2-7, is DSGVTQTPKHLITATGQRVTLRCSPRSGDLSVYWYQQSLDQGLQFLIQYYNGEERAKGNILERFSAQQFPDLHSELNLSSLELGDSALYFCASSVEEGGVAGEQYFGPGTRLTVT.

J is TRBJ2-6 and V is TRBV5-1; TRBD1 matches 9 bases. The ends lost 3 bases at V and 3 bases at J; junction bases unmatched: 1. Looked up from germline, CDR1 is SGHRS and CDR2 is YFSETQ. The CDR3 contains 15 residues. CDR3 protein: CASSWGQGGANVLTF. The CDR3, as DNA: TGCGCCAGCAGCTGGGGACAGGGTGGGGCCAACGTCCTGACTTTC.

Many counts were recorded for this clonotype. V and J are TRBV2 and TRBJ2-7; D unclear. Trimming left V 2 bases short and J 0 bases short, with 8 bases between. This CDR3 comprises 14 residues. Looked up from germline, CDR1 is SNHLY and CDR2 is FYNNEI. CDR3: CASSESNTSYEQYF. In DNA form, the CDR3 reads TGTGCCAGCAGTGAATCGAATACCTCCTACGAGCAGTACTTC.

At least ten counts were recorded for this clonotype. This sequence joins TRBV29-1 and TRBJ2-7; TRBD2 matches 13 bases. Germline V CDR1 and CDR2: SQVTM, ANQGSEA. The CDR3 has 15 amino acids. V gave up 6 bases and J gave up 2 bases; unmatched junction bases: 7. CDR3: CSVPGLAGSPYEQYF. CDR3 nucleotides: TGCAGCGTCCCGGGACTAGCGGGATCCCCCTACGAGCAGTACTTC.

In this sample, this clonotype turned up many times. The chain recombines TRBV7-2 with TRBJ2-1; 10 bases match TRBD2. Per the germline V gene, CDR1 is SGHTA and CDR2 is FQGNSA. Trimming cost V 5 bases and J 4 bases; bases outside gene matches: 23. This CDR3 comprises 21 residues. The CDR3 DNA reads TGTGCCAGCAGCATGCCCCGTAGGACTAGCGGTCCCAGGGGACATTACAATGAGCAGTTCTTC. Translating gives CASSMPRRTSGPRGHYNEQFF.

This clonotype was counted many times. This sequence joins TRBV6-2 or TRBV6-3 and TRBJ2-7; no definite D call. Germline CDR1 is MNHEY and CDR2 is SVGEGT. Deletions cut 0 bases from V and 7 bases from J, with 7 bases between. CDR3 length equals 12 residues. CDR3 region: CASSYSSQEQYF. The CDR3 nucleotides are TGTGCCAGCAGTTACTCGAGCCAGGAGCAGTACTTC.

This rearrangement joins TRBV12-3 or TRBV12-4 to TRBJ1-6; the D is unclear. V was shortened by 7 bases and J by 6 bases, with 7 bases between the two germline ends. The length of the CDR3 is 12 residues. CDR3 loop: CASTSGNSPLHF. CDR3 nucleotides: TGTGCCAGCACCTCCGGTAATTCACCCCTCCACTTT.

The chain combines TRBV5-1 with TRBJ2-5; D ambiguous. This CDR3 contains 13 residues. V shed 0 bases and J shed 2 bases, with 5 bases lying between them. Looked up from germline, CDR1 is SGHRS and CDR2 is YFSETQ. CDR3 sequence (DNA): TGCGCCAGCAGCTTGGGGCGACAAGAGACCCAGTACTTC. Protein sequence: CASSLGRQETQYF. Full variable domain (missing parts from reference TRBV5-1 and TRBJ2-5): KAGVTQTPRYLIKTRGQQVTLSCSPISGHRSVSWYQQTPGQGLQFLFEYFSETQRNKGNFPGRFSGRQFSNSRSEMNVSTLELGDSALYLCASSLGRQETQYFGPGTRLLVL.

This clonotype came up once. This rearrangement joins TRBV5-1 to TRBJ1-5; TRBD1 matches at 7 bases. The tail of the sequence fits TRBJ2-3 better, so the J call may be wrong. The germline V gene encodes CDR1 SGHRS and CDR2 YFSETQ. This CDR3 spans 13 amino acids. The CDR3 loop is CASSLNRGQPQYF. Written as DNA, the CDR3 is TGCGCCAGCAGCTTGAATAGGGGACAGCCCCAGTATTTT.

The chain is built from TRBV4-1 and TRBJ2-1; weak D call: TRBD2 (6 bases). V was shortened by 5 bases and J by 6 bases, with 11 bases between the two germline ends. CDR1 and CDR2 from the germline V gene are MGHRA and YSYEKL. CDR3 length equals 13 residues. The CDR3 DNA is TGCGCCAGCAGCTGGGACTTAGGCAATGAGCAGTTCTTC. This encodes CASSWDLGNEQFF.

The V gene is TRBV20-1, the J gene TRBJ2-1; 9 bases are a match to TRBD2. J was trimmed by 12 bases and V by 6 bases; bases with no gene match: 18. CDR3 size: 15 residues. Germline V gene lookup returns CDR1 DFQATT and CDR2 SNEGSKA (reference sequence). CDR3 DNA sequence: TGCAGTGCCGAAGGGTCGGCTAGCGGGAAGGAAGGGCAGTTCTTC. It codes for CSAEGSASGKEGQFF.

This clonotype has at least ten counts. The rearrangement uses TRBV7-9 and TRBJ2-5, with 9 positions matching TRBD1. Germline CDR1 is SEHNR and CDR2 is FQNEAQ (reference sequence). Unmatched junction bases numbered 7, after V lost 5 bases and J lost 3 bases. This CDR3 spans 15 amino acids. DNA for the CDR3: TGTGCCAGCAGCAAAGCGGGGACAGGGAAAGAGACCCAGTACTTC. It is translated as CASSKAGTGKETQYF. Variable domain in full (rest from reference TRBV7-9 and TRBJ2-5): DTGVSQNPRHKITKRGQNVTFRCDPISEHNRLYWYRQTLGQGPEFLTYFQNEAQLEKSRLLSDRFSAERPKGSFSTLEIQRTEQGDSAMYLCASSKAGTGKETQYFGPGTRLLVL.

This clonotype was picked up many times. This sequence joins TRBV5-1 and TRBJ1-3; tentative D call: TRBD1 (6 bases). Between the trimmed V and J ends, which lost 1 base and 3 bases, there was a span of 8 bases. Germline V gene data show CDR1 as SGHRS and CDR2 as YFSETQ. CDR3 size: 14 residues. The CDR3 DNA reads TGCGCCAGCAGCTTGCAGGGGTATGGAAACACCATATATTTT. Its protein product is CASSLQGYGNTIYF. The full variable domain, completed using reference TRBV5-1 and TRBJ1-3, is KAGVTQTPRYLIKTRGQQVTLSCSPISGHRSVSWYQQTPGQGLQFLFEYFSETQRNKGNFPGRFSGRQFSNSRSEMNVSTLELGDSALYLCASSLQGYGNTIYFGEGSWLTVV.

This clonotype was counted at least ten times. This chain joins TRBV29-1 and TRBJ1-1; D gene unclear. Germline CDR1 SQVTM, CDR2 ANQGSEA. The CDR3 consists of 17 residues. V was clipped by 3 bases and J by 0 bases, with 20 bases between them. This CDR3 reads CSVDPGWGRVMNTEAFF. CDR3 nucleotides: TGCAGCGTTGATCCGGGGTGGGGTAGGGTCATGAACACTGAAGCTTTCTTT.

This clonotype occurred many times. DNA of the CDR3: TGTGCCAGCAACGCCCAGGGACCCGATGAAGCTTTCTTT. This codes for CASNAQGPDEAFF. The rearrangement joins TRBV28 to TRBJ1-1; TRBD1 is a possible D gene (5 bases). Germline CDR1 and CDR2: MDHEN and SYDVKM. This CDR3 is built from 13 residues. Trimming pared 7 bases from V and 7 bases from J, leaving 16 bases between.

This clonotype was detected ten times or more. V is TRBV18 and J is TRBJ2-7, with TRBD1 as a possible D gene (5 bases). CDR3 length: 18 amino acids. Trimming removed 2 bases at V and 2 bases at J, with 22 bases between. In germline, CDR1 is KGHSH, CDR2 LQKENI. For the CDR3, the DNA is TGTGCCAGCTCACCATACGCTCCGGGTAAAACAGGACCCTACGAGCAGTACTTC. It is translated as CASSPYAPGKTGPYEQYF.

This clonotype occurred many times. The genes are TRBV7-9 and TRBJ1-1; the D is unclear. This CDR3 has 12 amino acids. Looked up from germline, CDR1 is SEHNR and CDR2 is FQNEAQ (reference sequence). Trimming cost V 3 bases and J 5 bases, with 7 bases left between them. The CDR3 is CASSFRDTEAFF. The CDR3 nucleotides are TGTGCCAGCAGCTTTAGAGATACTGAAGCTTTCTTT.

This clonotype has ten or more counts. The chain employs TRBV20-1 and TRBJ2-7; 9 nucleotides match TRBD2. The CDR3 contains 15 residues. V gave up 3 bases and J gave up 4 bases; unmatched junction bases: 10. Germline CDR1 DFQATT, CDR2 SNEGSKA (reference sequence). The DNA for the CDR3 is TGCAGTGCTAGCGTCGGGCTAGCGGGACGGTACGAGCAGTACTTC. This codes for CSASVGLAGRYEQYF.